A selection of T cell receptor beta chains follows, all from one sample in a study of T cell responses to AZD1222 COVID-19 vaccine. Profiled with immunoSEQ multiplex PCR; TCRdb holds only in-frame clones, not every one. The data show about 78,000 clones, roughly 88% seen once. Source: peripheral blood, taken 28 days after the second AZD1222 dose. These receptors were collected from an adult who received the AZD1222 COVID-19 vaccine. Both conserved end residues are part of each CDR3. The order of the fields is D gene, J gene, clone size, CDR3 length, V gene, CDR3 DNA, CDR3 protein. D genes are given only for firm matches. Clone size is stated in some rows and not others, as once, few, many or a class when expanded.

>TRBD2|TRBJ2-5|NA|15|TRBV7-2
TGTGCCAGCAGCTTAGTTGGGACTAGACAAGAGACCCAGTACTTC
CASSLVGTRQETQYF
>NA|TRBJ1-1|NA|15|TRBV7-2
TGTGCCAGCAGCTTAGAGCAGGGTAGAAGCACTGAAGCTTTCTTT
CASSLEQGRSTEAFF
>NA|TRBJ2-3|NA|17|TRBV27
TGTGCCAGCAGTTTCCTTAGGTCGGGTGTTGGCACAGATACGCAGTATTTT
CASSFLRSGVGTDTQYF
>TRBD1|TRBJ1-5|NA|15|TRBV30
TGTGCCTGGAGTGCCCGGGACAGGGGGCTTCAGCCCCAGCATTTT
CAWSARDRGLQPQHF
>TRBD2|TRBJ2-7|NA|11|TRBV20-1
TGCAGTGGCTGGGGAGGGGCCGAGCAGTACTTC
CSGWGGAEQYF
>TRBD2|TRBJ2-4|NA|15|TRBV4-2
TGTGCCAGCAGCCAAGGAAGCGGGGGGGTGAACATTCAGTACTTC
CASSQGSGGVNIQYF
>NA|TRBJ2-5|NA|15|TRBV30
TGTGCCTGGAGCCCCGGCCTGGGTCCACGGGAGACCCAGTACTTC
CAWSPGLGPRETQYF
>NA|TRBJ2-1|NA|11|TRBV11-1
TGTGCCAGCAGCCGGAGGGATGAGCAGTTCTTC
CASSRRDEQFF
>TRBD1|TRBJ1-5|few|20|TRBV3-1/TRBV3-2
TGTGCCAGCAGCCAAGAATCTGGGACAGGCGGCGTTTATAGCAATCAGCCCCAGCATTTT
CASSQESGTGGVYSNQPQHF
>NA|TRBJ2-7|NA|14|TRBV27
TGTGCCAGCAGTTTTGGCGGGGTGGTGTACGAGCAGTACTTC
CASSFGGVVYEQYF
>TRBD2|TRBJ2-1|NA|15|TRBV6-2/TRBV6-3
TGTGCCAGCAGTTACCGGTCTAGCGGGATAGATGAGCAGTTCTTC
CASSYRSSGIDEQFF
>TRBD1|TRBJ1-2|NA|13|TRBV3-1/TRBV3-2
TGTGCCAGCAGCCTAAGGGGGCCTGATGGCTACACCTTC
CASSLRGPDGYTF
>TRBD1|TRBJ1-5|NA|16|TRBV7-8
TGTGCCAGCAGCTTAGCTACCGGAGGGGGCTGGCAGCCCCAGCATTTT
CASSLATGGGWQPQHF
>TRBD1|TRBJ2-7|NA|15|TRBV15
TGTGCCACCAGCAGGATCGGACAGGGATTTAACGAGCAGTACTTC
CATSRIGQGFNEQYF
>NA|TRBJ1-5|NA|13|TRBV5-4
TGTGCCAGCAGTGTAGGGAGCAATCAGCCCCAGCATTTT
CASSVGSNQPQHF
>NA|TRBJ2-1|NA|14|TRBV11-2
TGTGCCAGCGCGGGGCTAGCTGGATACAATGAGCAGTTCTTC
CASAGLAGYNEQFF
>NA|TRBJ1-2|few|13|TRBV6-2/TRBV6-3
TGTGCCAGCAGTTACGGGGCCCTCTATGGCTACACCTTC
CASSYGALYGYTF
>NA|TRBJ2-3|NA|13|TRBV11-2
TGTGCCAGCAGCGTCCCAATGACAGATACGCAGTATTTT
CASSVPMTDTQYF
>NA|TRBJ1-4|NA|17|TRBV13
TGTGCCAGCAGCTTAGGCACAGCAATTGCAACTAATGAAAAACTGTTTTTT
CASSLGTAIATNEKLFF
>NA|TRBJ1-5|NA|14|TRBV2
TGTGCCAGCAGTGAGCAGGGACGCAATCAGCCCCAGCATTTT
CASSEQGRNQPQHF
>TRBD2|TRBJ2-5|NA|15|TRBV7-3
TGTGCCAGCAGCTTAGGGACTAGCCCAAGAGAGACCCAGTACTTC
CASSLGTSPRETQYF
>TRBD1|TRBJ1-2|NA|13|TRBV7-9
TGTGCCAGCAGCACACAGGGGGCTTTTGGCTACACCTTC
CASSTQGAFGYTF
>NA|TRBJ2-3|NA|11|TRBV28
TGTGCCAGCAGTGTACTGGGTACGCAGTATTTT
CASSVLGTQYF
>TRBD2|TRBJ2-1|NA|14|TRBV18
TGTGCCAGCTCCTTGGCGGGGGCCTACAATGAGCAGTTCTTC
CASSLAGAYNEQFF
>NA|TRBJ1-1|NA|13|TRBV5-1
TGCGCCAGCAGCTTGGGGGAGAACACTGAAGCTTTCTTT
CASSLGENTEAFF
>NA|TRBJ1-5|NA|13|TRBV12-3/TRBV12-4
TGTGCCAGCAGCCTCACAGCAAATCAGCCCCAGCATTTT
CASSLTANQPQHF
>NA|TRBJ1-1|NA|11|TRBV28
TGTGCCGGGTCGGGGAACACTGAAGCTTTCTTT
CAGSGNTEAFF
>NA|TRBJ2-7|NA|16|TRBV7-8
TGTGCCAGCAGCTTAGCGGACGGACCGTCCTCCTACGAGCAGTACTTC
CASSLADGPSSYEQYF